These 3 T cell receptor beta chains were sequenced from one sample in a study of regulatory and conventional T cells in RAG deficiency. Sequenced by immunoSEQ multiplex PCR; TCRdb stores in-frame clones only, minus some. The profile shows tens of thousands of clones, approximately 90% of them singletons. These data also formed part of another study, on regulatory T cells. That work adds: Primers: 52 TRBV forward and 13 TRBJ reverse.

The material sequenced was CD8+ T cells sorted from blood. The receptors were sampled from a human donor in good health.

The chain is built from TRBV27 and TRBJ2-1; 12 bases fit TRBD2. Germline CDR1 MNHEY, CDR2 SMNVEV (reference sequence). The CDR3 sequence is 14 residues long. Trimming took 5 bases from V and 6 from J; bases not matched to a gene: 2. In nucleotides, the CDR3 is TGTGCCAGCAGTCAGACTAGCGGGGGCAATGAGCAGTTCTTC. It translates to CASSQTSGGNEQFF.

The chain has TRBV6-5 and TRBJ2-2; 8 nucleotides match TRBD2. This CDR3 contains 15 residues. The V and J ends lost 5 bases and 5 bases, in that order; junction bases with no gene match: 7. Per germline, CDR1 MNHEY and CDR2 SVGAGI. The CDR3 here is CASSTSGSGTGELFF. CDR3 bases: TGTGCCAGCAGTACAAGCGGGAGCGGGACCGGGGAGCTGTTTTTT.

The chain uses TRBV5-1 and TRBJ2-5; maybe TRBD2 (5 bases). The CDR3 spans 15 residues. V lost 5 bases and J 5 bases, leaving 19 bases between the germline ends. In germline, CDR1 is SGHRS, CDR2 YFSETQ. The CDR3 DNA follows: TGCGCCAGCAGGACGGCGGGCGGCCTCGGGGAGACCCAGTACTTC. This encodes CASRTAGGLGETQYF.